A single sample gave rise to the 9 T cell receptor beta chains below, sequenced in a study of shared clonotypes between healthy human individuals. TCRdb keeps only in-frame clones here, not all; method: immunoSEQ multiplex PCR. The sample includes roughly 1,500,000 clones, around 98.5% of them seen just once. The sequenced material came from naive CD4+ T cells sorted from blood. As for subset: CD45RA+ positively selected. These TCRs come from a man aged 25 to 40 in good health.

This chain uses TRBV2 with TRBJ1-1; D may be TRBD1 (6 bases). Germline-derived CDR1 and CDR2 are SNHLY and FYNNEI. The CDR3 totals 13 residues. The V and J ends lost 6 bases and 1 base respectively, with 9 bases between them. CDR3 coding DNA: TGTGCCAGCAGAAAGGGGGGGAACACTGAAGCTTTCTTT. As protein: CASRKGGNTEAFF.

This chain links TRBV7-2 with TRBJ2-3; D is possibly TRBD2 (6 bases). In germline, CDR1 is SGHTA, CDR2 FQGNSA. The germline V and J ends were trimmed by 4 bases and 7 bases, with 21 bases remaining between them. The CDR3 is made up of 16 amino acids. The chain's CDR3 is CASSSQGLTSTNTQYF. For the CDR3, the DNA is TGTGCCAGCAGCTCCCAAGGACTAACCTCGACTAATACGCAGTATTTT.

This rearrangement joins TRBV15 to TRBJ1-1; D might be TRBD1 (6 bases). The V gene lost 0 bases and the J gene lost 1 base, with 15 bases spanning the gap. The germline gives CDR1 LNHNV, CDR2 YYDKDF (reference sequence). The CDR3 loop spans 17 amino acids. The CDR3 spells CATSRDLTSTGNTEAFF. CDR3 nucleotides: TGTGCCACCAGCAGAGACCTTACCTCGACAGGGAACACTGAAGCTTTCTTT.

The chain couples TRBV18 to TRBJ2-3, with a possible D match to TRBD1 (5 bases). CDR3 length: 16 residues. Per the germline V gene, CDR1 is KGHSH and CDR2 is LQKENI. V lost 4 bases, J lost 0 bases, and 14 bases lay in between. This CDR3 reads CASSRRGTDSTDTQYF. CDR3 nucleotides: TGTGCCAGCTCACGAAGGGGCACGGATAGCACAGATACGCAGTATTTT.

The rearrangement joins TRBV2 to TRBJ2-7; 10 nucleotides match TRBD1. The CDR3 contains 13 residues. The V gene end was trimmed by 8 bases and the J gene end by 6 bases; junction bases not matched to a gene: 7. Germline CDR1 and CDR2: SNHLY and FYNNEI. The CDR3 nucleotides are TGTGCCAGCGGTCGACAGGGGGCGGGCGAGCAGTACTTC. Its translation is CASGRQGAGEQYF. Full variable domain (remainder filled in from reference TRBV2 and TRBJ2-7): EPEVTQTPSHQVTQMGQEVILRCVPISNHLYFYWYRQILGQKVEFLVSFYNNEISEKSEIFDDQFSVERPDGSNFTLKIRSTKLEDSAMYFCASGRQGAGEQYFGPGTRLTVT.

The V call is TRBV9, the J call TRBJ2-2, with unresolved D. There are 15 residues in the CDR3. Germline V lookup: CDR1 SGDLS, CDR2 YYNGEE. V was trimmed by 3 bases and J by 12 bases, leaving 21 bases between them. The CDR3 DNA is TGTGCCAGCAGCGAATCCCACCAGTCTACCCGGAAGCTGTTTTTT. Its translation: CASSESHQSTRKLFF.

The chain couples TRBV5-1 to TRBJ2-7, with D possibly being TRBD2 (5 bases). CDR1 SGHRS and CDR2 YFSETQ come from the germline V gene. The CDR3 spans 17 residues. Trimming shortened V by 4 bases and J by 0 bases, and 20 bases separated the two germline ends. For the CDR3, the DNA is TGCGCCAGCAGCCGGACTGTCAGGAAAGGGAGCTCCTACGAGCAGTACTTC. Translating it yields CASSRTVRKGSSYEQYF.

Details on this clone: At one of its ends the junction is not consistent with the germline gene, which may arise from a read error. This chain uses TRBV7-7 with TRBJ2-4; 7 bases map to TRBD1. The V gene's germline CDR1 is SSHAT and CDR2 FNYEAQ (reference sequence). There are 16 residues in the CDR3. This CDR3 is CASSTGTALAKNIQYF. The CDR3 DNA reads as TGTGCTAGCAGCACCGGGACAGCGCTAGCCAAAAACATTCAGTACTTC.

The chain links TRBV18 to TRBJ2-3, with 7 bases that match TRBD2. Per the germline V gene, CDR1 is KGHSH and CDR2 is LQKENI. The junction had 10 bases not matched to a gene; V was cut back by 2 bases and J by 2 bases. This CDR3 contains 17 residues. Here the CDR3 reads CASSPGAAGGITDTQYF. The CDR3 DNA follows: TGTGCCAGCTCACCAGGGGCTGCCGGGGGGATCACAGATACGCAGTATTTT.